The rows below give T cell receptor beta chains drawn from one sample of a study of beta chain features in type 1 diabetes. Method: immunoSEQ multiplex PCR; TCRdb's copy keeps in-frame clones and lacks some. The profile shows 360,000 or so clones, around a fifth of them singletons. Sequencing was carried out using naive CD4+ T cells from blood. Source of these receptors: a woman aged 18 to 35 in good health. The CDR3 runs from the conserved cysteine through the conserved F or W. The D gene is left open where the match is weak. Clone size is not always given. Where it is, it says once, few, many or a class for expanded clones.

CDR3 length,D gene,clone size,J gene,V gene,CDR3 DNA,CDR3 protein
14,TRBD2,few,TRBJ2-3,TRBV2,TGTGCCAGCTGGAAAGCGGGGACCACAGATACGCAGTATTTT,CASWKAGTTDTQYF
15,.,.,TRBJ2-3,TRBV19,TGTGCCAGTAGCGGGGTGGACAGTGCAGCAGATACGCAGTATTTT,CASSGVDSAADTQYF
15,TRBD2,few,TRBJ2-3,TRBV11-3,TGTGCCAGCAGCCGGGACTACGAGGGCACAGATACGCAGTATTTT,CASSRDYEGTDTQYF
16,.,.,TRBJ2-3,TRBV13,TGTGCCAGCAGCCGGATGGGGGGGGGCCGGACAGATACGCAGTATTTT,CASSRMGGGRTDTQYF
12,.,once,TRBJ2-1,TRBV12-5,TGTGCTAGTGGTCTGGCAGCGGTCCAGCAGTTCTTC,CASGLAAVQQFF
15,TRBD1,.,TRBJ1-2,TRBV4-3,TGCGCCAGCAGCCAAGGGACAGGGGGATTCTATGGCTACACCTTC,CASSQGTGGFYGYTF
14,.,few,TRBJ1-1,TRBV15,TGTGCCACCAGCAGGGGTACAGCGAACACTGAAGCTTTCTTT,CATSRGTANTEAFF
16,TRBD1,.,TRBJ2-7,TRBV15,TGTGCCACCAGCCTTACAGGGGCTTGGGGGTCCTACGAGCAGTACTTC,CATSLTGAWGSYEQYF
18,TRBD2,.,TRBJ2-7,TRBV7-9,TGTGCCAGCAGCTTAAGGCAGACGGGGAGGGGCCACTCCTACGAGCAGTACTTC,CASSLRQTGRGHSYEQYF
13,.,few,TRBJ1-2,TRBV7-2,TGTGCCAGCAGCTTTGAAGCAGGCTATGGCTACACCTTC,CASSFEAGYGYTF
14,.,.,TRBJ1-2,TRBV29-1,TGCAGCGTCATCGGACAGCTTCAAGACTATGGCTACACCTTC,CSVIGQLQDYGYTF
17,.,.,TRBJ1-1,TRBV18,TGTGCCAGCTCATCGCTTTCCCTTCAGGGGCCGAACACTGAAGCTTTCTTT,CASSSLSLQGPNTEAFF
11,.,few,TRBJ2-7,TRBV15,TGTGCCACCAGCCATACATACGAGCAGTACTTC,CATSHTYEQYF
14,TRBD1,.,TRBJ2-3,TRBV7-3,TGTGCCAGCAGTCTGGGACAGGGGGCGAATACGCAGTATTTT,CASSLGQGANTQYF
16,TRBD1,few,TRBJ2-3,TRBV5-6,TGTGCCAGCAGGAAGGGAAGACAGGGGGTCGGAGATACGCAGTATTTT,CASRKGRQGVGDTQYF
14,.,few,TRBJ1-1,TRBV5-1,TGCGCCAGCAGCTTGGGCGGAACGAACACTGAAGCTTTCTTT,CASSLGGTNTEAFF
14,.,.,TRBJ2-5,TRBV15,TGTGCCACCAGCAGAGATGTAGGGGAAGAGACCCAGTACTTC,CATSRDVGEETQYF
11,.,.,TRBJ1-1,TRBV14,TGTGCCAGCAGCCCGGGGTCAGAAGCTTTCTTT,CASSPGSEAFF
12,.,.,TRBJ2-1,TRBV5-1,TGCGCCAGCAGCGTGGACGGCAATGAGCAGTTCTTC,CASSVDGNEQFF
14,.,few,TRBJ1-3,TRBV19,TGTGCCAGTAGTATTAGCGGCTCTGGAAACACCATATATTTT,CASSISGSGNTIYF
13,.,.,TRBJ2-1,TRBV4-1,TGCGCCAGCAGCAAGGGGGGGGGCGATGAGCAGTTCTTC,CASSKGGGDEQFF
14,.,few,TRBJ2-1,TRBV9,TGTGCCAGCAGCGTAGATATCAGGGGGGATGAGCAGTTCTTC,CASSVDIRGDEQFF
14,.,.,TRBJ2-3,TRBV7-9,TGTGCCAGCTCCGGGACTTCTACCACAGATACGCAGTATTTT,CASSGTSTTDTQYF
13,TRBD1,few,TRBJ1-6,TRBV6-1,TGTGCCAGCATCGAAGACAGGGGGTCACCCCTCCACTTT,CASIEDRGSPLHF
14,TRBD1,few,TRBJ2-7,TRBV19,TGTGCCAGTAGTATGAGACAGGGGGCGTCACTGCAGTACTTC,CASSMRQGASLQYF
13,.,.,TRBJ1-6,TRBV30,TGTGCCTGGAGTCTTACCGGGATTTCACCCCTCCACTTT,CAWSLTGISPLHF
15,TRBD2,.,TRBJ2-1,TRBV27,TGTGCCAGCACAGTAGCGGGGGGGCTGGGCAATGAGCAGTTCTTC,CASTVAGGLGNEQFF
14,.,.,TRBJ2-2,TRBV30,TGTGCCGGAGGAGGCGGGACGAACACCGGGGAGCTGTTTTTT,CAGGGGTNTGELFF
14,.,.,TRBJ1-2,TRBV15,TGTGCCACCAGCAGAGTCGCGGGACCTCGAGGCTACACCTTC,CATSRVAGPRGYTF
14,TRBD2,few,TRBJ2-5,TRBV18,TGTGCCAGCTCGGGGACTAGCGGAAGAGAGGCCCAGTACTTC,CASSGTSGREAQYF
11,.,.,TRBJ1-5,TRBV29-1,TGCAGCGTCACACAGGGAAGGGTCCAGCATTTT,CSVTQGRVQHF
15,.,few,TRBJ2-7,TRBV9,TGTGCCAGCAGCTCCCAGGTCGAAAGCTCCTACGAGCAGTACTTC,CASSSQVESSYEQYF
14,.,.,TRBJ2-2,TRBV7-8,TGTGCCAGCAGCCGAACAACGAACACCGGGGAGCTGTTTTTT,CASSRTTNTGELFF
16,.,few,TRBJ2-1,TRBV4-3,TGCGCCAGCAGCTCTCCCTGGGGGGGGCGGTGGGACGAGCAGTTCTTC,CASSSPWGGRWDEQFF
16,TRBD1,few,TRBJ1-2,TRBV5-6,TGTGCCAGCAGCCCAGGGACAGCTCGAGCTAACTATGGCTACACCTTC,CASSPGTARANYGYTF
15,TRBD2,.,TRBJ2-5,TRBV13,TGTGCCAGCAGCTTTAGAGCGGGGTACCAAGAGACCCAGTACTTC,CASSFRAGYQETQYF
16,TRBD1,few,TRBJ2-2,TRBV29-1,TGCAGCGTTGAACCCAGGGGGCAGTCGGGCACCGGGGAGCTGTTTTTT,CSVEPRGQSGTGELFF
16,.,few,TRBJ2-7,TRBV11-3,TGTGCCAGCAGCCCCAGACTTGATACCTTCTCCTACGAGCAGTACTTC,CASSPRLDTFSYEQYF
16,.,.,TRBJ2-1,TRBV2,TGTGCCAGCAGTCCAAGGGGCGGGGCCAATTACAATGAGCAGTTCTTC,CASSPRGGANYNEQFF
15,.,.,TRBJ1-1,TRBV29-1,TGCAGCGTTGTTAAAGCGGTGGGTCCAGGAGGTGAAGCTTTCTTT,CSVVKAVGPGGEAFF
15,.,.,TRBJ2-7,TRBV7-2,TGTGCCAGCAGCGGTAGAAGTGGGAGCTCCTACGAGCAGTACTTC,CASSGRSGSSYEQYF
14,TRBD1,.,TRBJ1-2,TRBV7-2,TGTGCCAGCAGCTTACAGGGACAGGGGGGCGGCTACACCTTC,CASSLQGQGGGYTF
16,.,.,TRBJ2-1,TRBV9,TGTGCCAGCAGCATCCGCGGGGGCCAAGAGACGAATGAGCAGTTCTTC,CASSIRGGQETNEQFF
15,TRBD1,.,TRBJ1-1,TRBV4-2,TGTGCCAGCAGCCAAGGGCGCAGGGGGGACACTGAAGCTTTCTTT,CASSQGRRGDTEAFF
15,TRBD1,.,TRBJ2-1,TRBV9,TGTGCCAGCAGCGTTGACCGGACAGGGTGGGATGAGCAGTTCTTC,CASSVDRTGWDEQFF
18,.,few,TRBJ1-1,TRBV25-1,TGTGCCAGCAGTGGATCGAAAGGATGGGGGCGAGGTAACACTGAAGCTTTCTTT,CASSGSKGWGRGNTEAFF
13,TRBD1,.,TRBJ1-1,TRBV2,TGTGCCAGCAGGTTGACAGGGGACACTGAAGCTTTCTTT,CASRLTGDTEAFF
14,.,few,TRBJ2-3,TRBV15,TGTGCCACCAGCACCGGGGGAGTCACAGATACGCAGTATTTT,CATSTGGVTDTQYF
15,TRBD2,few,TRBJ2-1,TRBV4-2,TGTGCCAGCAGCCACCGAGAGCGGGGGGGCAATGAGCAGTTCTTC,CASSHRERGGNEQFF
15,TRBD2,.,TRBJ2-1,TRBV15,TGTGCCACCAGTGGACCGGGACTATCGTCGAATGAGCAGTTCTTC,CATSGPGLSSNEQFF
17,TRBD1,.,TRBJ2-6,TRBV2,TGTGCCAGCAGTGCTCTCAGGGGGAGCTCTGGGGCCAACGTCCTGACTTTC,CASSALRGSSGANVLTF
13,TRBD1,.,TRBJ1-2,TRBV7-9,TGTGCCAGCAGTACAGGGGGTCTTTATGGCTACACCTTC,CASSTGGLYGYTF
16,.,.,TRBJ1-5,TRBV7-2,TGTGCCAGCAGCCCTCTAGGGGCAGGGGCGGATCAGCCCCAGCATTTT,CASSPLGAGADQPQHF
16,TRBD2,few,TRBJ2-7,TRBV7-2,TGTGCCAGCAGCTTAGCGCTGGCGGGAGGGGGTTACGAGCAGTACTTC,CASSLALAGGGYEQYF
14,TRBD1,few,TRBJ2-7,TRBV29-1,TGCAGCGCCAAGACGGACAGGGGATTCTACGAGCAGTACTTC,CSAKTDRGFYEQYF
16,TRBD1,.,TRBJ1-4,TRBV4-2,TGTGCCAGCAGCCAAGGGCAAGGGACAGGGGGCGGAAAACTGTTTTTT,CASSQGQGTGGGKLFF
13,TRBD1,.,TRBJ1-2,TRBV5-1,TGCGCCAGCAGAACAGGGGGCACCTATGGCTACACCTTC,CASRTGGTYGYTF
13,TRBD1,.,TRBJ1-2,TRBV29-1,TGCAGCGTACTGACAGGGGGCGCGGGAGGCTACACCTTC,CSVLTGGAGGYTF
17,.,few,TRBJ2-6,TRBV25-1,TGTGCCAGCAGTGAATTTCCAGGCCTAAATGGGGCCAACGTCCTGACTTTC,CASSEFPGLNGANVLTF